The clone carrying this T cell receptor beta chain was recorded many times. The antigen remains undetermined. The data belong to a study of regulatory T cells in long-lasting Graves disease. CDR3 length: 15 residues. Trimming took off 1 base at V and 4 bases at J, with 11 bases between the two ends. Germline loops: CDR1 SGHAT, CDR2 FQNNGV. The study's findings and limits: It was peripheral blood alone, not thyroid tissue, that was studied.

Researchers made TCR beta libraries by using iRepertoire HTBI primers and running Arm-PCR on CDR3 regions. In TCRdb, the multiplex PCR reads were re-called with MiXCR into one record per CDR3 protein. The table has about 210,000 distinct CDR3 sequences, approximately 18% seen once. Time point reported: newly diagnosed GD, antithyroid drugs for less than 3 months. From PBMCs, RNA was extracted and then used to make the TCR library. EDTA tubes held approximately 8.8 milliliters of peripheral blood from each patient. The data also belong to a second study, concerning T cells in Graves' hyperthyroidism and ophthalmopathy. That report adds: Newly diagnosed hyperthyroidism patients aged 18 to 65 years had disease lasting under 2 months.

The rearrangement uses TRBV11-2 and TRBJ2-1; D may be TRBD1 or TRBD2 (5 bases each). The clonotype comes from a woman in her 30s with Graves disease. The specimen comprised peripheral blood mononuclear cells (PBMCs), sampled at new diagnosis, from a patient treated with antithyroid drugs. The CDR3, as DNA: TGTGCCAGCAGCTTAGGGGGGACGGATTACAATGAGCAGTTCTTC. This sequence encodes CASSLGGTDYNEQFF.